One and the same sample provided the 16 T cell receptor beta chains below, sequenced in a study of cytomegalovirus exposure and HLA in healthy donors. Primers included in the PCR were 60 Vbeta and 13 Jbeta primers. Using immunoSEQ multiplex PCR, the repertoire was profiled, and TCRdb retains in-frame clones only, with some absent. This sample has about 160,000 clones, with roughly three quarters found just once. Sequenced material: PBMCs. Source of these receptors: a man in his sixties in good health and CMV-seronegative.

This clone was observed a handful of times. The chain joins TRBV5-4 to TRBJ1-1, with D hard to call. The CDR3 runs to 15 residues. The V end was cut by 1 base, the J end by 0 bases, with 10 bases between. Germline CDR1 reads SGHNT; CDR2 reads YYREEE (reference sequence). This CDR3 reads CASSLSTAMNTEAFF. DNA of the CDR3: TGTGCCAGCAGCTTGTCAACAGCAATGAACACTGAAGCTTTCTTT.

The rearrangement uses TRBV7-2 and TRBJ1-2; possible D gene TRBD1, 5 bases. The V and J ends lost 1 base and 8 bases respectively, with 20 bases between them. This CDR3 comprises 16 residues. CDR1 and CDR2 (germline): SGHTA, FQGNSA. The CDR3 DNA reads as TGTGCCAGCAGCTTAGGGGGGGAGAGAATAAGGATCGGCTACACCTTC. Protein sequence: CASSLGGERIRIGYTF.

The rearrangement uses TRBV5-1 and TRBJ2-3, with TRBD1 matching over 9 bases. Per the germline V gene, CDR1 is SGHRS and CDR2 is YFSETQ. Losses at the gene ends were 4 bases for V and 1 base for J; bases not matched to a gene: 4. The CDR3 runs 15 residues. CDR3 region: CASSVQGAGTDTQYF. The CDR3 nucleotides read TGCGCCAGCAGCGTACAGGGGGCTGGCACAGATACGCAGTATTTT.

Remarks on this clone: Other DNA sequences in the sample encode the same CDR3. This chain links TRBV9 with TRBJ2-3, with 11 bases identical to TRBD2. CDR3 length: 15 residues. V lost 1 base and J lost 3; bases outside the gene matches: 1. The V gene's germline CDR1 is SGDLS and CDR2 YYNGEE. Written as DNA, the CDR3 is TGTGCCAGCAGCGTACTAGCGGGGGGAACAGATACGCAGTATTTT. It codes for CASSVLAGGTDTQYF.

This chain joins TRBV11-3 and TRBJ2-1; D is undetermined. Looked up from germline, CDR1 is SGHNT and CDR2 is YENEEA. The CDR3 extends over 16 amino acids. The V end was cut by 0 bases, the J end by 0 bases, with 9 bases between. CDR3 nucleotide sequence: TGTGCCAGCAGCTTAGAAGGTAGCCTCTCCTACAATGAGCAGTTCTTC. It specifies CASSLEGSLSYNEQFF.

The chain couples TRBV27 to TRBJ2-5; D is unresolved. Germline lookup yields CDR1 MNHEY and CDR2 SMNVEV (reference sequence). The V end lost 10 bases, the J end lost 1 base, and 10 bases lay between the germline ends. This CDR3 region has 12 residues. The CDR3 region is CATRNIQETQYF. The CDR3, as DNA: TGTGCCACCAGAAATATCCAAGAGACCCAGTACTTC.

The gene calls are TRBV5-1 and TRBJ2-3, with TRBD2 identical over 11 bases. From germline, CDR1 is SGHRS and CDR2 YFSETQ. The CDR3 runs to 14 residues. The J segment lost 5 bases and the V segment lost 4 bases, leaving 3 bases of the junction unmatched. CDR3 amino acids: CASSQTSGGDTQYF. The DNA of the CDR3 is TGCGCCAGCAGCCAAACTAGCGGGGGAGATACGCAGTATTTT.

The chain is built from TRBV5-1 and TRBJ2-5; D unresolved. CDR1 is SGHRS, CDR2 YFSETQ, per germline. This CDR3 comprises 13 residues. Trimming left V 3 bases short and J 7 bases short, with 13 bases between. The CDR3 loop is CASSSQVRATQYF. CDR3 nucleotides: TGCGCCAGCAGCTCCCAGGTTCGTGCGACCCAGTACTTC.

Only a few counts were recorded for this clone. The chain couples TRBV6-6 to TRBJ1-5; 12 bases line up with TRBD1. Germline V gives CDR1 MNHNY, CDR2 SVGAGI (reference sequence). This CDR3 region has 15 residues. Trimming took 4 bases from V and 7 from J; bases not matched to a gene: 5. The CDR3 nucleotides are TGTGCCAGCAGTTTCGGGACAGGGGGCGAACAGCCCCAGCATTTT. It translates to CASSFGTGGEQPQHF.

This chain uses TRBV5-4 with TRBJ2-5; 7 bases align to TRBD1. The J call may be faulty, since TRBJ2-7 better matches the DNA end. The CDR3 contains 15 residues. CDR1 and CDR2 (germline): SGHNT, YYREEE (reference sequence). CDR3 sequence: CASSLMFQGAYEQYF. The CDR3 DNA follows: TGTGCCAGCAGCTTGATGTTCCAGGGGGCCTACGAGCAGTACTTC.

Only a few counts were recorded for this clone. For the CDR3, the DNA is TGTGCCAGCAGCTCTCAGGGGAACACTGAAGCTTTCTTT. Its translation: CASSSQGNTEAFF. The chain has TRBV11-2 and TRBJ1-1, with D possibly matching TRBD1 (5 bases). The CDR3 is 13 amino acids. Germline CDR1 SGHAT, CDR2 FQNNGV. V was clipped by 4 bases and J by 1 base, with 7 bases between them.

The CDR3 protein is CASRGSGLKNTEAFF. CDR3 DNA sequence: TGTGCCAGCAGAGGCTCGGGACTTAAGAACACTGAAGCTTTCTTT. V and J are TRBV28 and TRBJ1-1, with a weak D call TRBD1 (5 bases). CDR1 MDHEN and CDR2 SYDVKM come from the germline V gene. The length of the CDR3 is 15 residues. V gave up 6 bases and J gave up 1 base, with 15 bases separating them. Full variable domain (missing parts from reference TRBV28 and TRBJ1-1): DVKVTQSSRYLVKRTGEKVFLECVQDMDHENMFWYRQDPGLGLRLIYFSYDVKMKEKGDIPEGYSVSREKKERFSLILESASTNQTSMYLCASRGSGLKNTEAFFGQGTRLTVV.

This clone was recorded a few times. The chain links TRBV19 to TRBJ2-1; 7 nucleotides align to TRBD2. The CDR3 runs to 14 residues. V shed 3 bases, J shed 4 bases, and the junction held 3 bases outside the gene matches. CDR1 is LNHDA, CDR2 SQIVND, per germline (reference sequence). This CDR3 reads CASSIGGGYNEQFF. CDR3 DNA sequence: TGTGCCAGTAGTATTGGGGGGGGTTACAATGAGCAGTTCTTC.

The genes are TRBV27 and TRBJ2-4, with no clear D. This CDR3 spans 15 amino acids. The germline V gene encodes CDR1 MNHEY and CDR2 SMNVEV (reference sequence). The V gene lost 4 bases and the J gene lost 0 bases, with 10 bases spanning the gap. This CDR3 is CASSSGLEAKNIQYF. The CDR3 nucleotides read TGTGCCAGCAGTTCAGGTCTGGAAGCCAAAAACATTCAGTACTTC.

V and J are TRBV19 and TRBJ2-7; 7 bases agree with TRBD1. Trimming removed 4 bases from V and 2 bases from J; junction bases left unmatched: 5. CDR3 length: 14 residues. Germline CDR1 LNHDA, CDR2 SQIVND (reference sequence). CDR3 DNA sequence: TGTGCCAGTAGTAGAGGACAGGAGACCTACGAGCAGTACTTC. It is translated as CASSRGQETYEQYF. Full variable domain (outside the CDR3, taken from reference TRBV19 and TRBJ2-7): DGGITQSPKYLFRKEGQNVTLSCEQNLNHDAMYWYRQDPGQGLRLIYYSQIVNDFQKGDIAEGYSVSREKKESFPLTVTSAQKNPTAFYLCASSRGQETYEQYFGPGTRLTVT.

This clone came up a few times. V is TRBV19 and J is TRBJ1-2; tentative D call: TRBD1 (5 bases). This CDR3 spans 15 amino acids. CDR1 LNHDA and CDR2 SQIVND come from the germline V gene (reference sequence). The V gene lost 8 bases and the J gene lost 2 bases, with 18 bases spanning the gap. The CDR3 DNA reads TGTGCCAGTGTCCCCTCGACAGCCACCAACTATGGCTACACCTTC. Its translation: CASVPSTATNYGYTF. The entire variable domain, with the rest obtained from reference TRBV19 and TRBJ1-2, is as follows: DGGITQSPKYLFRKEGQNVTLSCEQNLNHDAMYWYRQDPGQGLRLIYYSQIVNDFQKGDIAEGYSVSREKKESFPLTVTSAQKNPTAFYLCASVPSTATNYGYTFGSGTRLTVV.